The following is a T cell receptor beta chain sequence with its context. Its antigen is unknown. It has no much larger one-base neighbor in the sample; base qualities were not kept. Explained via the paper, the time point label denotes: after dendritic cell vaccination, including at tumor progression/relapse. Patients were selected on the basis of adequate residual fresh-frozen tumor tissue and more than two years of available survival data. None of the glioblastoma patients carried an isocitrate dehydrogenase mutation, although molecular status otherwise varied. PBMC were collected before vaccination, two weeks after the third vaccination, and at tumor progression if progression occurred. The Qiagen DNeasy Blood extraction Kit was used for extraction of genomic DNA. This entry comes from a study of glioma-infiltrating T cells after dendritic cell vaccination (dated by TCRdb to the mid-2010s). Regarding the study in general: Of the 15 or so glioblastoma patients in the cohort, all drawn from Phase I and II dendritic cell vaccination trials, 9 were newly diagnosed and 6 had recurrent disease. Between about 2002 and 2013, patients were given autologous tumor lysate-pulsed dendritic cell vaccination. To make the vaccine, monocyte-derived dendritic cells were cultured for roughly seven days with IL-4 and GM-CSF and then pulsed overnight with autologous tumor lysate. Each patient got three intradermal injections of the dendritic cell vaccine, spaced at biweekly intervals, in the arm below the axilla. Tumor-infiltrating lymphocyte content was quantified and tumor and blood repertoires were compared in dendritic cell-vaccinated glioblastoma patients by deep sequencing of TCR beta CDR3 regions. Survival after dendritic cell vaccination was correlated with TCR sequencing metrics, such as TIL content and the overlap between tumor and blood repertoires.

General findings and caveats noted by the study authors: No direct relationship between TCR clonality and survival was found, suggesting a diverse polyclonal response may matter. After dendritic cell vaccination, a higher estimated pretreatment TIL content predicted longer time to progression and longer overall survival. The cohort was small and heterogeneous, few patients had complete blood and tumor sets, and even fewer had initial-recurrent tumor pairs. The TCR overlap response model with three groups was called speculative and said to need prospective validation.

Using the immunoSEQ assay, TCRB CDR3 regions were amplified from 2 micrograms of genomic DNA, or from all available DNA when less than that was on hand. The multiplex PCR relied on 60 forward primers for TCR V beta segments and 13 reverse primers for J beta segments. To estimate reads per starting template, synthetic control templates were spiked into each sample at limiting dilution. The Illumina HiSeq System generated 87 bp sequencing reads. The source study handled its data this way. PCR and sequencing errors were removed by a nearest neighbor algorithm that merged closely related sequences. TCR overlap was defined as the percentage of unique tumor TCR beta sequences that were also present in the same patient's peripheral blood. TCRdb stores this immuneACCESS table with in-frame sequences only. Part of the clones is absent; in the studies checked, under half of the shortfall reflects unresolved V genes, and no reason is known for the rest. V and J calls and clone size are those listed in that table; D and trimming were worked out from the DNA. The table for this sample lists about 50,000 clones; 89% of them were counted only once. The top ten hold around 5% of the sample.

CDR1 SGDLS and CDR2 YYNGEE were looked up in the germline V gene. Trimming costs V 0 bases and J 1 base, and their ends lie 11 bases apart. The CDR3 contains 16 residues, cysteine and phenylalanine counted. Of all the DNA, just the CDR3 is kept, 48 bases in frame from base 1. The sequence derives from a human donor with glioblastoma. The chain joins TRBV9 to TRBJ2-1, with the D gene not clear enough to name. This specimen consisted of blood, obtained after dendritic cell vaccination. This receptor has the CDR3 CASSVVERLSYNEQFF. The DNA sequence is as follows: TGTGCCAGCAGCGTAGTGGAGCGCTTATCCTACAATGAGCAGTTCTTC. Outside the CDR3, residues come from the reference TRBV9 and TRBJ2-1 proteins, so the full variable domain is: DSGVTQTPKHLITATGQRVTLRCSPRSGDLSVYWYQQSLDQGLQFLIQYYNGEERAKGNILERFSAQQFPDLHSELNLSSLELGDSALYFCASSVVERLSYNEQFFGPGTRLTVL.